In its sample, the clone carrying this T cell receptor beta chain was seen a few times. This sample stems from a study of cytomegalovirus exposure and HLA in healthy donors. The PCR had 60 Vbeta and 13 Jbeta primers. Clones were read by immunoSEQ multiplex PCR, and TCRdb kept only the in-frame ones, dropping some. The table shows 130,000 or so clones, with approximately 75% occurring only once. Source material: PBMCs. The sequence was collected from a man aged 35-49 years in good health and CMV-seronegative.

The CDR3 is CACPPGHLYGYTF. The CDR3 DNA sequence: TGTGCCTGCCCCCCGGGACACCTCTATGGCTACACCTTC. This rearrangement joins TRBV30 to TRBJ1-2, with TRBD1 as a possible D gene (6 bases). CDR1 and CDR2 (germline): GTSNPN, SVGIG (reference sequence). Trimming took off 6 bases at V and 4 bases at J, with 15 bases between the two ends. The CDR3 contains 13 residues.